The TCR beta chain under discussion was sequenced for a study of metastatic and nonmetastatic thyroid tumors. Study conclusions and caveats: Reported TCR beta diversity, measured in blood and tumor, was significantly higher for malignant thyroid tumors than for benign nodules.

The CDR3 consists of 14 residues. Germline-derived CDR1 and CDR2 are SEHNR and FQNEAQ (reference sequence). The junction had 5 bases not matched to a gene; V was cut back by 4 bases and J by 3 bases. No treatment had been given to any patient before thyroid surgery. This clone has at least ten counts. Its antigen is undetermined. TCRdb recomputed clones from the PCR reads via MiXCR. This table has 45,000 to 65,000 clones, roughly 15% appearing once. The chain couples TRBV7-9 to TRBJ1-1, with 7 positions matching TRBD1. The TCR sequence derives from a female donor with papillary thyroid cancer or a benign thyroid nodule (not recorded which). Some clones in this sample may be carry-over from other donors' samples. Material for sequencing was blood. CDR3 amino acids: CASSYMTGYTEAFF. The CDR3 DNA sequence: TGTGCCAGCAGCTATATGACAGGGTACACTGAAGCTTTCTTT.